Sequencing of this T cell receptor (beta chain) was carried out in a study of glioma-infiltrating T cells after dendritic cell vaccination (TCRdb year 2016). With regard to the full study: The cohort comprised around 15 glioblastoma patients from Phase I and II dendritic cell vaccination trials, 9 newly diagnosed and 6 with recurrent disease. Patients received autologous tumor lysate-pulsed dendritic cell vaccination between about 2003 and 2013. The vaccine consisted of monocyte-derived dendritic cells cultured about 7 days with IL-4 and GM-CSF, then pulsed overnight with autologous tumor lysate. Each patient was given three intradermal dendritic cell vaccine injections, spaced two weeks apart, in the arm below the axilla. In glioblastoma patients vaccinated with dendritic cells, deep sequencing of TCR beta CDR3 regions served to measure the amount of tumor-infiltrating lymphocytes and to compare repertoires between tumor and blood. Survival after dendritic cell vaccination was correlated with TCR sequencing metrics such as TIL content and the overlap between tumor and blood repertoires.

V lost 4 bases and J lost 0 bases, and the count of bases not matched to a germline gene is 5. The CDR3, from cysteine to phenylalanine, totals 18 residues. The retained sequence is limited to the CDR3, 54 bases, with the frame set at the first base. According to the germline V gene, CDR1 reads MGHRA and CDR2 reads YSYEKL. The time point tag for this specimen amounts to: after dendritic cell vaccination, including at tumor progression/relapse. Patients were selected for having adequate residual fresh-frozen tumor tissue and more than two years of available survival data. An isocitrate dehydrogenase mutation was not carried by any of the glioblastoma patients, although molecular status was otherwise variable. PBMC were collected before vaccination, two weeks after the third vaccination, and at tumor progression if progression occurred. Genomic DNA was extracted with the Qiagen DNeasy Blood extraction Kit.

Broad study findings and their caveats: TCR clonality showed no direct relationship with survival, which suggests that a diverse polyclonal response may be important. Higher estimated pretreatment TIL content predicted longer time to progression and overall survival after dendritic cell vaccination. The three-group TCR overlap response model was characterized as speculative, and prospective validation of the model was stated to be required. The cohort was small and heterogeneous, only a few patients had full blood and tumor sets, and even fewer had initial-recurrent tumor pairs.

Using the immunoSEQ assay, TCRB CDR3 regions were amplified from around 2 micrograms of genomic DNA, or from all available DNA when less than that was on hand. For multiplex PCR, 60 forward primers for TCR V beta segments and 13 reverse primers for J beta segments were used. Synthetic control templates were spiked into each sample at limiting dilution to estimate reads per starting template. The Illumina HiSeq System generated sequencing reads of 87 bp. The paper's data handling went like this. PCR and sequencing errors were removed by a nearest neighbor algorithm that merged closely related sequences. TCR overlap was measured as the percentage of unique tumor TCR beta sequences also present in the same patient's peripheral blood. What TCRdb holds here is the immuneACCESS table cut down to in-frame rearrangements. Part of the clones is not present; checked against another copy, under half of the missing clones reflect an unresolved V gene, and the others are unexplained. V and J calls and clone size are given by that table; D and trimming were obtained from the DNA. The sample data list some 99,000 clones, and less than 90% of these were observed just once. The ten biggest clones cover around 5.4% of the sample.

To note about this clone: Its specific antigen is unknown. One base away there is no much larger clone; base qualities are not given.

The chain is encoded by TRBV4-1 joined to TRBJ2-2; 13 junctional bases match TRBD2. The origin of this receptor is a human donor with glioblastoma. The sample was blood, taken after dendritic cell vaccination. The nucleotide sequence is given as TGCGCCAGCAGCCGAAGGACTAGCGGGGGCGCGAACACCGGGGAGCTGTTTTTT. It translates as CASSRRTSGGANTGELFF.